What follows is one T cell receptor beta chain and its context. Its cognate antigen is unknown. Germline V gene lookup returns CDR1 SGHDT and CDR2 YYEEEE. V gave up 4 bases and J gave up 1 base; unmatched junction bases: 7. The CDR3 loop spans 16 amino acids. This record comes from a study of cytomegalovirus exposure and HLA in healthy donors. Whole-study results and caveats: More clonal expansion characterized HLA-associated TCR beta chains than equally common others in a later analysis. In all likelihood, a cluster of highly shared sequence variants was a sequencing artifact.

Use of 60 Vbeta and 13 Jbeta primers characterized the PCR. Sequencing was performed with immunoSEQ multiplex PCR; in TCRdb, only in-frame clones are kept and a portion is missing. The sample records 55,000 to 65,000 clones, over 70% being singletons. Sequencing was performed on PBMCs. This receptor was taken from a woman in her thirties or forties in good health and CMV-seronegative. The rearrangement joins TRBV5-6 to TRBJ1-5; 8 nucleotides line up with TRBD1. For the CDR3, the DNA is TGTGCCAGCAGCAAGGGACAGGCCCTGAGCAATCAGCCCCAGCATTTT. Amino acid sequence: CASSKGQALSNQPQHF. Combining the CDR3 with reference TRBV5-6 and TRBJ1-5 gives the whole variable domain DAGVTQSPTHLIKTRGQQVTLRCSPKSGHDTVSWYQQALGQGPQFIFQYYEEEERQRGNFPDRFSGHQFPNYSSELNVNALLLGDSALYLCASSKGQALSNQPQHFGDGTRLSIL.